This TCR beta chain was sequenced in a study of blood T cell repertoires in COVID-19. Overall study context: Donors in the United States, Italy and Spain gave samples during acute or convalescent COVID-19.

Original methodology: Nucleated cell number was recorded as an estimate derived from reference gene primer amplification. Generated by immunoSEQ multiplex PCR, the TCRdb table keeps only in-frame clones and is missing some. V, J and clone size were drawn from that table, and D and trimming were deduced from the DNA. The sample records 65,000 to 75,000 clones, approximately 84% being singletons. V was trimmed by 3 bases and J by 1 base, leaving 9 bases between them. Germline CDR1 reads SGHAT; CDR2 reads FQNNGV. The CDR3 sequence is 14 residues long. Notes on this clone: Other nucleotide sequences from this sample produce the same CDR3.

This clonotype was sampled from a woman aged 60-75 years with acute or convalescent COVID-19. The chain couples TRBV11-2 to TRBJ1-1; D is unresolved. Sequences were obtained from peripheral blood. This chain's CDR3 is CASSLSGRNTEAFF. For the CDR3, the DNA is TGTGCCAGCAGCTTGAGCGGGAGGAACACTGAAGCTTTCTTT. The full variable domain, in which reference TRBV11-2 and TRBJ1-1 provide the parts outside the CDR3, is EAGVAQSPRYKIIEKRQSVAFWCNPISGHATLYWYQQILGQGPKLLIQFQNNGVVDDSQLPKDRFSAERLKGVDSTLKIQPAKLEDSAVYLCASSLSGRNTEAFFGQGTRLTVV.